These 14 T cell receptor beta chains share one sample of origin, sequenced in a study of T cell changes during pregnancy in multiple sclerosis. TCRdb keeps only in-frame clones here, not all; method: immunoSEQ multiplex PCR. The top ten hold 0.3% to 0.4% of the sample, which has roughly 42,000 clones, approximately 94% seen once. The sequencing here drew on CD4+ T cells from peripheral blood mononuclear cells, taken after pregnancy. The source of these receptors is a female donor with multiple sclerosis, enrolled in a pregnancy study.

The V call is TRBV19, the J call TRBJ1-2; possible D gene TRBD1, 6 bases. The CDR3 is 13 residues long. CDR1 is LNHDA, CDR2 SQIVND, per germline (reference sequence). V was cut by 3 bases and J by 9 bases, with 14 bases left in between. CDR3: CASSMDSVSRYTF. Here the CDR3 DNA reads TGTGCCAGTAGTATGGACAGCGTAAGCCGCTACACCTTC. The variable domain in full, with the rest retrieved from reference TRBV19 and TRBJ1-2, is DGGITQSPKYLFRKEGQNVTLSCEQNLNHDAMYWYRQDPGQGLRLIYYSQIVNDFQKGDIAEGYSVSREKKESFPLTVTSAQKNPTAFYLCASSMDSVSRYTFGSGTRLTVV.

This clone was counted a single time. The rearrangement uses TRBV6-1 and TRBJ2-7; 11 bases are shared with TRBD1. There are 15 residues in the CDR3. V shed 7 bases and J 1 base; nucleotides not matched to a gene: 6. Per the germline V gene, CDR1 is MNHNS and CDR2 is SASEGT. The CDR3 DNA reads as TGTGCCAGCACTACTGGGACAGGGGGGTCCTACGAGCAGTACTTC. It codes for CASTTGTGGSYEQYF.

The chain is built from TRBV7-8 and TRBJ1-2; D not certain. Germline CDR1 is SGHVS and CDR2 is FQNEAQ. V dropped 2 bases and J dropped 0 bases, with 13 bases sitting between them. There are 16 residues in the CDR3. The CDR3 sequence is CASSLFGDGANYGYTF. In DNA, the CDR3 is TGTGCCAGCAGCTTATTCGGCGATGGAGCTAACTATGGCTACACCTTC.

V gene TRBV7-3 combines with J gene TRBJ2-1; 10 bases match TRBD2. Germline trimming cut 6 bases from V and 4 bases from J; bases unmatched to any gene: 9. CDR1 and CDR2 from the germline V gene are SGHTA and FQGTGA. This CDR3 comprises 16 residues. The CDR3 DNA reads TGTGCCAGCAGTCTACTCCCTAGCGGGGGTTACAATGAGCAGTTCTTC. Its translation is CASSLLPSGGYNEQFF.

The V call is TRBV7-3, the J call TRBJ2-2, with TRBD2 as a possible D gene (5 bases). The CDR3 is 14 amino acids. Trimming cost V 6 bases and J 5 bases, with 13 bases left between them. Germline assignment: CDR1 SGHTA and CDR2 FQGTGA. CDR3 DNA sequence: TGTGCCAGCAGACCAGACGGGGTGACCGGGGAGCTGTTTTTT. This translates into CASRPDGVTGELFF.

The chain is built from TRBV5-1 and TRBJ2-3; 15 bases agree with TRBD2. This CDR3 is 16 amino acids long. V trimming: 5 bases; J trimming: 5 bases; junction bases outside the gene matches: 6. Germline V gene lookup returns CDR1 SGHRS and CDR2 YFSETQ. CDR3 DNA sequence: TGCGCCAGCAGTTGGACTAGCGGGGGGGCCCGAGATACGCAGTATTTT. As protein: CASSWTSGGARDTQYF.

V usage is TRBV11-2 and J usage is TRBJ1-3; D perhaps matches TRBD1 (6 bases). This CDR3 has 14 residues. Trimming shortened V by 5 bases and J by 4 bases, and 12 bases separated the two germline ends. The germline V gene encodes CDR1 SGHAT and CDR2 FQNNGV. The CDR3 DNA follows: TGTGCCAGCAGCCGCAGGGGAAAAGGAAACACCATATATTTT. Translated, it gives CASSRRGKGNTIYF.

This clone appeared a few times. The gene calls are TRBV11-2 and TRBJ1-1; a possible D gene is TRBD1 (6 bases). The CDR3 totals 16 residues. Trimming pared 2 bases from V and 3 bases from J, leaving 16 bases between. The germline CDR1 and CDR2 sequences are SGHAT and FQNNGV. Written as DNA, the CDR3 is TGTGCCAGCAGCTTAAGGGCAGACAGGAGCTACACTGAAGCTTTCTTT. Translation gives CASSLRADRSYTEAFF.

The chain uses TRBV5-6 and TRBJ1-1; weak D call: TRBD1 (6 bases). Germline assignment: CDR1 SGHDT and CDR2 YYEEEE. This CDR3 has 16 amino acids. V lost 0 bases, J lost 11 bases, and 23 bases lay in between. In nucleotides, the CDR3 is TGTGCCAGCAGCTTGGCCAAGGGGGTCAAAAGCCTAGGGGCTTTCTTT. Its protein is CASSLAKGVKSLGAFF.

This clone appeared once. V and J are TRBV2 and TRBJ2-5, with 7 nucleotides matching TRBD2. The J segment lost 3 bases and the V segment lost 3 bases, leaving 7 bases of the junction unmatched. CDR3 length: 15 residues. Germline loops: CDR1 SNHLY, CDR2 FYNNEI. CDR3 DNA sequence: TGTGCCAGCAGTGAGGTCTGGGGGGGGAAAGAGACCCAGTACTTC. Amino acids: CASSEVWGGKETQYF.

The chain uses TRBV6-1 and TRBJ2-3; 8 nucleotides align to TRBD1. V lost 3 bases, J lost 2 bases, and 4 bases stayed unmatched. There are 15 residues in the CDR3. Germline CDR1 reads MNHNS; CDR2 reads SASEGT. The CDR3 DNA reads TGTGCCAGCAGTGACAGGACAGGGTCCACAGATACGCAGTATTTT. This gives the protein CASSDRTGSTDTQYF.

The V and J genes are TRBV27 and TRBJ1-5, with TRBD1 matching over 9 bases. The CDR3 extends over 14 amino acids. V shed 6 bases and J 4 bases; nucleotides not matched to a gene: 4. Germline V gene sequence: CDR1 MNHEY, CDR2 SMNVEV (reference sequence). This CDR3 reads CASSRQGGNQPQHF. The DNA of the CDR3 is TGTGCCAGCAGCCGACAGGGGGGGAATCAGCCCCAGCATTTT.

This chain connects TRBV18 to TRBJ2-3; D may be TRBD1 (6 bases). The ends were cut back, 3 bases at V and 0 bases at J, with 16 bases in the middle. This CDR3 comprises 17 residues. Germline V gene sequence: CDR1 KGHSH, CDR2 LQKENI. CDR3 sequence: CASSPLRDTSSTDTQYF. The CDR3 region has the DNA TGTGCCAGCTCACCTCTTAGGGACACGTCTAGCACAGATACGCAGTATTTT.

This chain uses TRBV6-1 with TRBJ1-2; D is uncertain. V was pared by 1 base and J by 7 bases, with 13 bases between. The CDR3 runs 14 residues. The germline V gene encodes CDR1 MNHNS and CDR2 SASEGT. The CDR3 DNA sequence: TGTGCCAGCAGTGAAGTCACAGCTTTAGGTGGCTACACCTTC. This translates into CASSEVTALGGYTF.